Below, 8 T cell receptor beta chains from the same sample are listed, as sequenced in a study of blood T cells in healthy people across ages. The authors ran a second PCR of 7 to 11 cycles using a sample-barcoded 5' primer and a J-beta primer mix. TCRdb re-derived calls from the 5' RACE reads in MiXCR, one entry per CDR3 protein. The sample contains 650,000 to 1,000,000 distinct CDR3 sequences, 36% of which appear only once. Material: blood. These receptors were taken from a man aged 18 to 30 in good health.

This clonotype was observed a few times. Written as DNA, the CDR3 is TGTGCCAGCAGCCCAGCCGCTACTAGCTCCTACAATGAGCAGTTCTTC. Translation gives CASSPAATSSYNEQFF. The chain recombines TRBV7-2 with TRBJ2-1; perhaps TRBD2 as D (5 bases). The CDR3 is 16 residues long. Germline V gene sequence: CDR1 SGHTA, CDR2 FQGNSA. With 5 bases removed from V and 0 bases from J, the gap between germline ends came to 14 bases.

This clonotype was observed many times. The gene calls are TRBV5-5 and TRBJ1-2; D is unresolved. Trimming took 0 bases from V and 4 from J, leaving 7 bases between them. CDR1 is SGHKS and CDR2 is YYEKEE in the germline V gene (reference sequence). This CDR3 has 13 residues. The CDR3 bases are TGTGCCAGCAGCTTGGCACAGTTCTATGGCTACACCTTC. Amino acids: CASSLAQFYGYTF.

The CDR3 protein is CASSLITSGVYNEQFF. The CDR3 bases are TGTGCCAGCAGCTTAATCACTAGCGGGGTCTACAATGAGCAGTTCTTC. V and J are TRBV7-9 and TRBJ2-1; TRBD2 matches 10 bases. Germline-derived CDR1 and CDR2 are SEHNR and FQNEAQ (reference sequence). J was trimmed by 3 bases and V by 2 bases; bases with no gene match: 4. This CDR3 contains 16 residues. The whole variable domain, filled in from reference TRBV7-9 and TRBJ2-1, reads DTGVSQNPRHKITKRGQNVTFRCDPISEHNRLYWYRQTLGQGPEFLTYFQNEAQLEKSRLLSDRFSAERPKGSFSTLEIQRTEQGDSAMYLCASSLITSGVYNEQFFGPGTRLTVL.

This clonotype was seen a few times. This chain joins TRBV29-1 and TRBJ1-2, with TRBD1 matching over 10 bases. J was trimmed by 8 bases and V by 6 bases; bases with no gene match: 6. Germline CDR1 SQVTM, CDR2 ANQGSEA. This CDR3 region has 12 residues. The CDR3 DNA reads as TGCAGCGTGGCCGGGACAGGGGAAGGCTACACCTTC. Its protein product is CSVAGTGEGYTF. The full variable domain, rest sourced from reference TRBV29-1 and TRBJ1-2, is SAVISQKPSRDICQRGTSLTIQCQVDSQVTMMFWYRQQPGQSLTLIATANQGSEATYESGFVIDKFPISRPNLTFSTLTVSNMSPEDSSIYLCSVAGTGEGYTFGSGTRLTVV.

V and J are TRBV4-2 and TRBJ1-5, with unresolved D. CDR1 LGHNA and CDR2 YNFKEQ come from the germline V gene. The germline V and J ends were trimmed by 0 bases and 9 bases, with 18 bases remaining between them. The CDR3 is 16 residues long. CDR3 sequence (DNA): TGTGCCAGCAGCCAAGAAGGGAGGGCTCTCTTAGGGCCCCAGCATTTT. Encoded protein: CASSQEGRALLGPQHF.

This clonotype was recorded a few times. The gene calls are TRBV9 and TRBJ2-2; D is tentatively TRBD1 or TRBD2 (5 bases each). Germline assignment: CDR1 SGDLS and CDR2 YYNGEE. V lost 6 bases, J lost 1 base, and 16 bases lay in between. This CDR3 is built from 16 residues. The CDR3 DNA reads TGTGCCAGCACCCCTACCGGGACGGGGAACACCGGGGAGCTGTTTTTT. The encoded protein is CASTPTGTGNTGELFF. The variable domain in full, with the rest retrieved from reference TRBV9 and TRBJ2-2, is DSGVTQTPKHLITATGQRVTLRCSPRSGDLSVYWYQQSLDQGLQFLIQYYNGEERAKGNILERFSAQQFPDLHSELNLSSLELGDSALYFCASTPTGTGNTGELFFGEGSRLTVL.

J is TRBJ2-3 and V is TRBV7-3; no clear D gene. Between the trimmed V and J ends, which lost 2 bases and 6 bases, there was a span of 12 bases. The germline CDR1 and CDR2 sequences are SGHTA and FQGTGA. CDR3 length: 14 amino acids. In DNA, the CDR3 is TGTGCCAGCAGCTTACGGGCTACCTCGGATACGCAGTATTTT. It codes for CASSLRATSDTQYF.

This clonotype was picked up one time. This chain links TRBV12-3 or TRBV12-4 with TRBJ2-3; 13 bases fit TRBD2. The CDR3 runs to 16 residues. J gave up 14 bases and V 5 bases, and 16 bases lay outside the gene matches. The CDR3 DNA reads as TGTGCCAGCAGTCCCTGGACTAGCGGGGGAACAGATGCGCGGTATTTT. It codes for CASSPWTSGGTDARYF.